This T cell receptor (beta chain) was identified in a study of identical twins. Regarding the study as a whole: Whereas memory repertoires showed no such difference, abundant cord blood beta clonotypes carried fewer insertions. When twins shared out-of-frame alpha sequences, those sequences had excess low generation probability.

This clonotype appeared many times. Its antigen is unidentified. TCRdb processed the 5' RACE reads anew with MiXCR; each CDR3 protein has one entry. Of 500,000 to 700,000 distinct CDR3 sequences listed, 7.1% are singletons. V lost 6 bases, J lost 4 bases, and 15 bases lay in between. This CDR3 is built from 14 residues. CDR1 is SEHNR, CDR2 FQNEAQ, per germline (reference sequence). Every one of the donors was a healthy Caucasian. These sequences were also reported in another study, on yellow fever vaccine responses in identical twins.

The V and J genes are TRBV7-9 and TRBJ1-1, with D tentatively TRBD1 (6 bases). The TCR comes from a young woman in good health. The source material was PBMCs. The chain's CDR3 is CASSLPGGGTEAFF. The CDR3, as DNA: TGTGCCAGCAGTCTCCCCGGGGGCGGCACTGAAGCTTTCTTT.